This TCR beta chain is from a study of blood T cell repertoires in COVID-19. Study-level information: Acute-phase and convalescent COVID-19 samples originated in the United States, Italy and Spain. Sources were T cells, B-cell-depleted T cells, or PBMCs; the material itself was cDNA or gDNA.

Original processing notes: Nucleated cell counts were estimated from reference gene primer amplification. Repertoires were generated with immunoSEQ multiplex PCR, while TCRdb's copy carries only in-frame clones and drops some. The D gene and trimming were derived from the DNA, and the V and J assignments and clone size from that table. The sample contains about 50,000 clones, around 86% of which appear only once. The CDR3 extends over 12 amino acids. V lost 5 bases, J lost 0 bases, and 1 base stayed unmatched. CDR1 is GTSNPN and CDR2 is SVGIG in the germline V gene (reference sequence). Sequenced material: peripheral blood. V is TRBV30 and J is TRBJ2-7; 7 bases are a match to TRBD1. This TCR came from a man aged 65 to 85 with acute or convalescent COVID-19. CDR3 residues: CAWDRASYEQYF. CDR3 DNA sequence: TGTGCCTGGGACAGGGCCTCCTACGAGCAGTACTTC.